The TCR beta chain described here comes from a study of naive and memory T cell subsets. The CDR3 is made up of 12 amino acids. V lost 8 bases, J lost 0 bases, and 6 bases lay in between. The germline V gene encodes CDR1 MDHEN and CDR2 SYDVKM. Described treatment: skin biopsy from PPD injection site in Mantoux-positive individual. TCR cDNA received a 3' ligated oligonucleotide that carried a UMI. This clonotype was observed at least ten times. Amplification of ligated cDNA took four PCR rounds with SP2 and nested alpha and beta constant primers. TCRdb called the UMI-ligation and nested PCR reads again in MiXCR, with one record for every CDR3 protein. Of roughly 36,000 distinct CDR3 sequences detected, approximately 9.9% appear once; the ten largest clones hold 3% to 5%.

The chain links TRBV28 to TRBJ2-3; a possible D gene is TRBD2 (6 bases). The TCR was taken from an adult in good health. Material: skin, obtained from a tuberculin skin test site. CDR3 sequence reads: CASGTSTDTQYF. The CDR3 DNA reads TGTGCCAGCGGGACTAGCACAGATACGCAGTATTTT.